The T cell receptor beta chain under discussion was sequenced for a study of blood T cell repertoires in COVID-19. About the study: PBMCs, B-cell-depleted T cells, or T cells were the source of the cDNA or gDNA that made up the material.

Under the authors' procedure: Reference gene primers were amplified, and this amplification served to estimate nucleated cell counts. Sequenced by immunoSEQ multiplex PCR; TCRdb stores in-frame clones only, minus some. V and J calls and clone size come straight from that table; D and trimming were deduced from the DNA. The table includes 90,000 to 120,000 clones, 60% to 85% detected once. V shed 0 bases and J shed 4 bases, with 12 bases lying between them. The CDR3 length is 15 residues. Per the germline V gene, CDR1 is LNHDA and CDR2 is SQIVND (reference sequence). This clone was detected only a few times.

This rearrangement joins TRBV19 to TRBJ1-1; TRBD1 might be the D (6 bases). Sample: peripheral blood. The source is a man in his 70s with acute or convalescent COVID-19. For the CDR3, the DNA is TGTGCCAGTAGTATAGATCTCAGCAGGGGCACTGAAGCTTTCTTT. Amino acids: CASSIDLSRGTEAFF.